The entry that follows covers one TCR beta chain sequence. The antigen remains unidentified. Researchers ran the PCR with 60 Vbeta and 13 Jbeta primers. Some clones are missing from TCRdb's copy, which holds only in-frame ones; the method was immunoSEQ multiplex PCR. The repertoire table contains more than 65,000 clones. This sample is drawn from a study of cytomegalovirus exposure and HLA in healthy donors. V was trimmed by 9 bases and J by 2 bases, leaving 10 bases between them. The CDR3 covers 13 residues. Germline V lookup: CDR1 SNHLY, CDR2 FYNNEI. Study results and limitations: TCR beta sequences numbering 15,000 to 20,000 were associated with HLA alleles at 0.05 false discovery rate in a later analysis.

The rearrangement joins TRBV2 to TRBJ1-4; D perhaps matches TRBD1 (6 bases). Sequences were obtained from PBMCs. The receptor was isolated from a man aged 40-49 years in good health and CMV-seronegative. The CDR3 loop reads CASQGTTNEKLFF. The CDR3, as DNA: TGTGCCAGTCAGGGGACGACTAATGAAAAACTGTTTTTT.